A selection of T cell receptor beta chains follows, all from one sample in a study of OX40 agonist ivuxolimab in advanced cancers. Sequencing was performed with immunoSEQ multiplex PCR; in TCRdb, only in-frame clones are kept and a portion is missing. This table has approximately 90,000 clones, around 90% appearing once. The material sequenced was CD4+ or CD8+ T cells sorted from blood, taken in a trial of the OX40 agonist ivuxolimab. The receptors were gathered from an adult with an advanced solid tumor such as melanoma, head and neck, liver or kidney cancer. Each CDR3 is given with its conserved first and last residue. The order of the fields is CDR3 protein, CDR3 DNA, J gene, clone size, V gene, D gene. The D gene is left open where the match is weak. Only part of the rows carry a size: once, few, many, or a class if the clone is expanded.

CDR3: CASRSQDPLDREQYF
DNA: TGTGCCAGCAGAAGCCAGGACCCGTTAGATCGCGAGCAGTACTTC
J: TRBJ2-7
size: -
V: TRBV7-9
D: -

CDR3: CASSKRTVWAGNTIYF
DNA: TGCGCCAGCAGCAAGAGGACAGTTTGGGCTGGAAACACCATATATTTT
J: TRBJ1-3
size: -
V: TRBV5-1
D: -

CDR3: CASSYSAGSSYNEQFF
DNA: TGTGCCAGCAGTTACTCCGCAGGGAGCTCCTACAATGAGCAGTTCTTC
J: TRBJ2-1
size: -
V: TRBV6-5
D: -

CDR3: CASSLWTGGATEAFF
DNA: TGTGCCAGCAGCTTGTGGACAGGGGGTGCCACTGAAGCTTTCTTT
J: TRBJ1-1
size: once
V: TRBV5-8
D: TRBD1

CDR3: CASSPGPSGGEYF
DNA: TGTGCCAGCAGCCCAGGACCATCGGGTGGGGAATACTTC
J: TRBJ2-7
size: -
V: TRBV7-9
D: -

CDR3: CATSRDVGLARAGELFF
DNA: TGTGCCACCAGCAGAGATGTGGGACTAGCGCGGGCCGGGGAGCTGTTTTTT
J: TRBJ2-2
size: -
V: TRBV15
D: TRBD2

CDR3: CASSVAPTSGSTYEQYF
DNA: TGTGCCAGCAGCGTAGCTCCCACTAGCGGGAGTACTTACGAGCAGTACTTC
J: TRBJ2-7
size: few
V: TRBV9
D: TRBD2

CDR3: CASGLVQSGGANVLTF
DNA: TGTGCTAGTGGTTTGGTACAGAGTGGTGGGGCCAACGTCCTGACTTTC
J: TRBJ2-6
size: -
V: TRBV12-5
D: -

CDR3: CAISRLDTIYF
DNA: TGTGCCATCAGCCGTTTAGACACCATATATTTT
J: TRBJ1-3
size: few
V: TRBV10-3
D: -

CDR3: CASSYSDEIAEAFF
DNA: TGTGCCAGCAGTTACTCGGACGAAATAGCTGAAGCTTTCTTT
J: TRBJ1-1
size: -
V: TRBV6-5
D: -

CDR3: CASSQRQVGTEAFF
DNA: TGTGCCAGCAGCCAACGACAGGTGGGCACTGAAGCTTTCTTT
J: TRBJ1-1
size: -
V: TRBV5-8
D: -

CDR3: CASSPLTSAHNEQFF
DNA: TGTGCCAGCAGTCCACTGACTAGCGCTCACAATGAGCAGTTCTTC
J: TRBJ2-1
size: -
V: TRBV9
D: TRBD2

CDR3: CASSERGAGLAYNEQFF
DNA: TGTGCCAGCAGCGAAAGGGGTGCGGGGCTGGCCTACAATGAGCAGTTCTTC
J: TRBJ2-1
size: once
V: TRBV11-3
D: -

CDR3: CASSVTLTGGGGELFF
DNA: TGTGCCAGCAGCGTGACCCTGACAGGGGGCGGCGGGGAGCTGTTTTTT
J: TRBJ2-2
size: -
V: TRBV13
D: TRBD1

CDR3: CASSLGGSDGELFF
DNA: TGTGCTAGCAGCTTAGGTGGTAGCGACGGGGAGCTGTTTTTT
J: TRBJ2-2
size: -
V: TRBV7-7
D: -

CDR3: CASSQVGSGRYNEQFF
DNA: TGCGCCAGCAGCCAAGTTGGGAGCGGGAGGTACAATGAGCAGTTCTTC
J: TRBJ2-1
size: -
V: TRBV4-1
D: TRBD2

CDR3: CASSPLPSSGIHNEQFF
DNA: TGCGCCAGCAGCCCGCTGCCGTCTAGCGGGATCCACAATGAGCAGTTCTTC
J: TRBJ2-1
size: -
V: TRBV10-1
D: TRBD2

CDR3: CASSLVSGLAGVHEQFF
DNA: TGTGCCAGCAGCTTAGTGTCGGGACTAGCGGGAGTCCATGAGCAGTTCTTC
J: TRBJ2-1
size: -
V: TRBV7-3
D: TRBD2

CDR3: CASESDGGQGSEQYF
DNA: TGTGCCAGCGAAAGCGACGGGGGACAGGGGTCCGAGCAGTACTTC
J: TRBJ2-7
size: -
V: TRBV18
D: TRBD1

CDR3: CASSIYYRTNTGELFF
DNA: TGTGCCAGTAGTATATACTACAGGACGAACACCGGGGAGCTGTTTTTT
J: TRBJ2-2
size: once
V: TRBV19
D: -

CDR3: CASSLRPLYEQYF
DNA: TGTGCCAGCAGCTTACGGCCGTTATACGAGCAGTACTTC
J: TRBJ2-7
size: -
V: TRBV5-8
D: -

CDR3: CASSLEGLGAGELFF
DNA: TGTGCCAGCAGCTTAGAGGGACTAGGGGCCGGGGAGCTGTTTTTT
J: TRBJ2-2
size: -
V: TRBV11-2
D: TRBD2

CDR3: CASSSWGGPTNEKLFF
DNA: TGTGCCAGCAGTTCGTGGGGGGGACCAACTAATGAAAAACTGTTTTTT
J: TRBJ1-4
size: -
V: TRBV6-5
D: -

CDR3: CASSYTGQARYTIYF
DNA: TGTGCCAGCAGTTATACGGGACAGGCTCGCTACACCATATATTTT
J: TRBJ1-3
size: -
V: TRBV28
D: TRBD1

CDR3: CASSPAQGTVTEAFF
DNA: TGTGCCAGCTCACCTGCCCAGGGGACTGTCACTGAAGCTTTCTTT
J: TRBJ1-1
size: once
V: TRBV18
D: -

CDR3: CASSPMDITNTEAFF
DNA: TGTGCCAGCAGCCCTATGGACATTACGAACACTGAAGCTTTCTTT
J: TRBJ1-1
size: -
V: TRBV9
D: -

CDR3: CASSTWDRATDTQYF
DNA: TGTGCCAGCAGCACTTGGGACAGGGCCACAGATACGCAGTATTTT
J: TRBJ2-3
size: -
V: TRBV11-2
D: TRBD1

CDR3: CASSLGQGVVETQYF
DNA: TGTGCCAGCAGCTTGGGACAGGGGGTAGTGGAGACCCAGTACTTC
J: TRBJ2-5
size: -
V: TRBV5-4
D: TRBD1

CDR3: CASSLNSQGQGETQYF
DNA: TGTGCCAGCAGCTTAAATTCCCAGGGGCAGGGGGAGACCCAGTACTTC
J: TRBJ2-5
size: -
V: TRBV7-3
D: -

CDR3: CASSPTSGGRETQYF
DNA: TGTGCCAGCAGCCCCACATCGGGCGGGAGAGAGACCCAGTACTTC
J: TRBJ2-5
size: -
V: TRBV9
D: TRBD2

CDR3: CATKQWDTEAFF
DNA: TGTGCCACTAAACAGTGGGACACTGAAGCTTTCTTT
J: TRBJ1-1
size: -
V: TRBV7-9
D: -

CDR3: CASTPTAGAADTQYF
DNA: TGTGCCAGCACCCCCACAGCGGGAGCCGCAGATACGCAGTATTTT
J: TRBJ2-3
size: -
V: TRBV27
D: TRBD2

CDR3: CASSERDGGANGYTF
DNA: TGTGCCAGCAGTGAAAGGGATGGGGGGGCGAATGGCTACACCTTC
J: TRBJ1-2
size: -
V: TRBV6-1
D: -

CDR3: CASSQEGTSGTNEQFF
DNA: TGTGCCAGCAGCCAAGAGGGGACTAGCGGGACGAATGAGCAGTTCTTC
J: TRBJ2-1
size: once
V: TRBV4-2
D: TRBD2

CDR3: CATSPVSSYEQYF
DNA: TGTGCCACATCCCCGGTGAGCTCCTACGAGCAGTACTTC
J: TRBJ2-7
size: once
V: TRBV27
D: -

CDR3: CASSSGVAGYTGELFF
DNA: TGTGCCAGCAGCTCAGGAGTAGCGGGCTACACCGGGGAGCTGTTTTTT
J: TRBJ2-2
size: -
V: TRBV7-6
D: TRBD2

CDR3: CASRTSGGHNEQFF
DNA: TGTGCCAGCAGAACTAGCGGGGGTCACAATGAGCAGTTCTTC
J: TRBJ2-1
size: -
V: TRBV6-1
D: TRBD2